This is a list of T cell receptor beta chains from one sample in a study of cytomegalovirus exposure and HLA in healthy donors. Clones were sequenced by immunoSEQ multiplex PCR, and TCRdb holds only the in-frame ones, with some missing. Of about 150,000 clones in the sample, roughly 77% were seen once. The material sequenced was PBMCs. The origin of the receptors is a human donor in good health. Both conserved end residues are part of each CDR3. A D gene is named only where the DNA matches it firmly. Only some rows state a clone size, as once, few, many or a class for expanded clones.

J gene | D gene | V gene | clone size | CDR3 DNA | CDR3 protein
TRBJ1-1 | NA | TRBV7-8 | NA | TGTGCCAGCAGCTCCCGACAAGGTCGACGAGCTTTCTTT | CASSSRQGRRAFF
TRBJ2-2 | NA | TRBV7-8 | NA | TGTGCCAGCAGCTCCCGACTGTCCACCGGGGAGCTGTTTTTT | CASSSRLSTGELFF
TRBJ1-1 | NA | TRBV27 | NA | TGTGCCAGCAGTTTAGGGCTGGTCACTGAAGCTTTCTTT | CASSLGLVTEAFF
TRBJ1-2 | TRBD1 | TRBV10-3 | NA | TGTGCCATCAGTTCCCCCCTACGGGACAGCTATGGCTACACCTTC | CAISSPLRDSYGYTF
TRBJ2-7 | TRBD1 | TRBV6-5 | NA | TGTGCCAGCAGTTACCAGGACAGGGCTTACGAGCAGTACTTC | CASSYQDRAYEQYF
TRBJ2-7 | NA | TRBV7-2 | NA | TGTGCCAGCAGCCCTCCGGACAGAGGTTCCTACGAGCAGTACTTC | CASSPPDRGSYEQYF
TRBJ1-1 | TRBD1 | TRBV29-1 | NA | TGCAGCGCAGGACAGGGGCATGTGAACACTGAAGCTTTCTTT | CSAGQGHVNTEAFF
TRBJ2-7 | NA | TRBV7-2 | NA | TGTGCCAGCAGCTTAGGCAGGTCCTACGAGCAGTACTTC | CASSLGRSYEQYF
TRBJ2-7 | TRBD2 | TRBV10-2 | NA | TGCGCCAGCAGCCCGGGACTAGCCTACGAGCAGTACTTC | CASSPGLAYEQYF
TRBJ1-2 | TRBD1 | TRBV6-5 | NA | TGTGCCAGCAGTGCACAGGGGCCTGGGGGTGGCTACACCTTC | CASSAQGPGGGYTF
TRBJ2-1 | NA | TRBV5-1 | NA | TGCGCCAGCAGCTTGCCAGGCAACAATGAGCAGTTCTTC | CASSLPGNNEQFF
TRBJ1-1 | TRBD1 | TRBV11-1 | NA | TGTGCCAGCAGCTTAGGACAGGGGAGCGCTGAAGCTTTCTTT | CASSLGQGSAEAFF
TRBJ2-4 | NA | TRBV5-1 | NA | TGCGCCAGCAGCTTGGTCGCGGGGCTAGCCAAAAACATTCAGTACTTC | CASSLVAGLAKNIQYF
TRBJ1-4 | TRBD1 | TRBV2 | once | TGTGCCAGCAGTGGACAGGGGGCAACTAATGAAAAACTGTTTTTT | CASSGQGATNEKLFF
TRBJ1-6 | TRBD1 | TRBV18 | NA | TGTGCCAGCTCACCCTGGCCTGTAAAAGGGGGCGATTCACCCCTCCACTTT | CASSPWPVKGGDSPLHF
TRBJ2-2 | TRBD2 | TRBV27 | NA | TGTGCCAGCAAAGCGGGAGACGAAAGTGGGGAGCTGTTTTTT | CASKAGDESGELFF
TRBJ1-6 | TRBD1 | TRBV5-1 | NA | TGCGCCAGCAGTTGGGGACAGGATAATTCACCCCTCCACTTT | CASSWGQDNSPLHF
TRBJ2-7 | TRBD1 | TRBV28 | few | TGTGCCAGCAGTCTAGAGGACAGGGGGGTATACGAGCAGTACTTC | CASSLEDRGVYEQYF
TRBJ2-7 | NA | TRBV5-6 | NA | TGTGCCAGCAGCTTGGAAGGCAGGGCGTTTGACGAGCAGTACTTC | CASSLEGRAFDEQYF
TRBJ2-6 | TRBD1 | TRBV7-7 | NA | TGTGCTAGCAGGGCGACAGGGGAAGCCTTCTCTGGGGCCAACGTCCTGACTTTC | CASRATGEAFSGANVLTF
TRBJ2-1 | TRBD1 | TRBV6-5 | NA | TGTGCCAGCGGGAGCGGGACAGGGACTTACAATGAGCAGTTCTTC | CASGSGTGTYNEQFF
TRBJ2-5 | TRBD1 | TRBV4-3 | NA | TGCGCCAGCAGCCAAGACCCGGACAGGGGTATTCGGACCCAGTACTTC | CASSQDPDRGIRTQYF
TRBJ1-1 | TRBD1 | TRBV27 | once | TGTGCCAGCAGGGTAACAGGGGGGAGGGAGAACACTGAAGCTTTCTTT | CASRVTGGRENTEAFF
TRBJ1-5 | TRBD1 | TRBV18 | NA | TGTGCCAGCTCGTCCACAGGGGAGCTTCAGCCCCAGCATTTT | CASSSTGELQPQHF
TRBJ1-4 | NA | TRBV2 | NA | TGTGCCAGCAACTCGCTCGGGACAATCGATCCAACTAATGAAAAACTGTTTTTT | CASNSLGTIDPTNEKLFF
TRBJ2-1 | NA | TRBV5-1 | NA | TGCGCCAGCAGACGTACACGGATCAGGCCCCCCAATGAGCAGTTCTTC | CASRRTRIRPPNEQFF
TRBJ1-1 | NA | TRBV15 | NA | TGTGCCACCAGCGGAACAGGGTTTCGGGGCACTGAAGCTTTCTTT | CATSGTGFRGTEAFF
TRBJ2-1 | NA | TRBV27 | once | TGTGCCAGCAGTTTATCGCTAACTCAGGGCAATGAGCAGTTCTTC | CASSLSLTQGNEQFF
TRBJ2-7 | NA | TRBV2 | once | TGTGCCAGCAGAGCCGGGACTGCCTCCTACGAGCAGTACTTC | CASRAGTASYEQYF
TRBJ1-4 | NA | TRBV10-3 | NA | TGTGCCATCAGTGACCCCAGGGCTAACAATGAAAAACTGTTTTTT | CAISDPRANNEKLFF
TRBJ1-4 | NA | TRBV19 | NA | TGTGCCAGTAGTGACGGTCGGGTGCGAACTAATGAAAAACTGTTTTTT | CASSDGRVRTNEKLFF
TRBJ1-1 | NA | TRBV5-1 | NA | TGCGCCAGCAGACAGGGTAAGAACACTGAAGCTTTCTTT | CASRQGKNTEAFF
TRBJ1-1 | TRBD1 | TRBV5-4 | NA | TGTGCCAGCAGTAGTTTCCCAGCAGCGCGGGGGGCAGGGGGCACTGAAGCTTTCTTT | CASSSFPAARGAGGTEAFF
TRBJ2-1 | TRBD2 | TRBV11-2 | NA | TGTGCCAGCAGCTTAGAAAGACTAGCGGGGTTAGCTGAGCAGTTCTTC | CASSLERLAGLAEQFF
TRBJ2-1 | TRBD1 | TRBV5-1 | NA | TGCGCCAGCAGCTTCGACAGGGGGGAGGGCAATGAGCAGTTCTTC | CASSFDRGEGNEQFF
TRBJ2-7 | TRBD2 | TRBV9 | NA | TGTGCCAGCAGCCTATCACCGGGGGGGTTCTACGAGCAGTACTTC | CASSLSPGGFYEQYF
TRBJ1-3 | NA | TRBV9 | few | TGTGCCAGCAGCCCGTTTGCGGGAAACACCATATATTTT | CASSPFAGNTIYF
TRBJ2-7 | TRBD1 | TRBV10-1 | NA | TGCGCCAGCAGTAAGACAGGGAAGTGGGAGCAGTACTTC | CASSKTGKWEQYF
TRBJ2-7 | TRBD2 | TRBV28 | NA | TGTGCCATCCCGGGGACTAGCGGGAGACTCGGCTACGAGCAGTACTTC | CAIPGTSGRLGYEQYF
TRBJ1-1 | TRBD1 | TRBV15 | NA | TGTGCCACCAGCAGAGATCGGTCGGGACAGGTCCTCGGGTTGGGCACTGAAGCTTTCTTT | CATSRDRSGQVLGLGTEAFF
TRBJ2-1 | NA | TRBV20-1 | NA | TGCAGTGCTAGTGAGAGTAATGAGCAGTTCTTC | CSASESNEQFF
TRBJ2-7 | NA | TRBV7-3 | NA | TGTGCCAGCAGCCCGGCTGGCGGTTACGAGCAGTACTTC | CASSPAGGYEQYF
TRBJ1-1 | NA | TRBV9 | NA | TGTGCCAGCAGCGTAGGTAGCGGTCCTGAAGCTTTCTTT | CASSVGSGPEAFF
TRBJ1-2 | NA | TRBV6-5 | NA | TGTGCCAGCAGTTACTCGTCAGGTCTCTATGGCTACACCTTC | CASSYSSGLYGYTF
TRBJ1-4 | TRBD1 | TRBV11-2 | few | TGTGCCAGCAGCTCCTCACAGGGGATTAATGAAAAACTGTTTTTT | CASSSSQGINEKLFF
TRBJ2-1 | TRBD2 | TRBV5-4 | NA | TGTGCCAGCAGCTTGGACGGGAGGGCCAGAAATGAGCAGTTCTTC | CASSLDGRARNEQFF
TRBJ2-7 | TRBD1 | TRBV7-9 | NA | TGTTCCAGCAGCTTAGGACAGGTCTACGAGCAGTACTTC | CSSSLGQVYEQYF
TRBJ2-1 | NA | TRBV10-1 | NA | TGCGCCAGCAGCTCAGAAACAGGGAACAACAATGAGCAGTTCTTC | CASSSETGNNNEQFF
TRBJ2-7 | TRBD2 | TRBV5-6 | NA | TGTGCCAGCAGTCTACGGACTAGCGGCTTTTCCTACGAGCAGTACTTC | CASSLRTSGFSYEQYF
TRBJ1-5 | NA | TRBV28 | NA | TGTGCCAGCAGCGAGGGCGTGTATAGCAATCAGCCCCAGCATTTT | CASSEGVYSNQPQHF
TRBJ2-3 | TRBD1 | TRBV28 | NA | TGTGCCAGCCAACCTCCGGGACAGTCAACAGATACGCAGTATTTT | CASQPPGQSTDTQYF
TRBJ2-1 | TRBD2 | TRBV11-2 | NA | TGTGCCAGCAGCTTAGGAGCTAGCGGGGGAAATGAGCAGTTCTTC | CASSLGASGGNEQFF
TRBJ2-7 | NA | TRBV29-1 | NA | TGCAGCGTTGAAGACGGTCGGTCTGACGAGCAGTACTTC | CSVEDGRSDEQYF
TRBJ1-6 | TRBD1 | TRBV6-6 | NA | TGTGCCAGCAGTCCGGACAGGGTCAATTCACCCCTCCACTTT | CASSPDRVNSPLHF
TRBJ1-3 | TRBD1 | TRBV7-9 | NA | TGTGCCAGCAGCCTGGGACAGTCTACCATATATTTT | CASSLGQSTIYF
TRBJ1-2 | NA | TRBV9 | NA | TGTGCCAGCAGCGTAGAGGAGGGTTCGGGGGGCGGAGGCTATGGCTACACCTTC | CASSVEEGSGGGGYGYTF
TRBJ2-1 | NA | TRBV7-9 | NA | TGTGCCAGCAGCTTAGTAGGTCGAAGCGACAATGAGCAGTTCTTC | CASSLVGRSDNEQFF
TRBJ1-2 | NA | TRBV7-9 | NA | TGTGCCAGCAGCTTAGAGGCGGGAAGTGGCTACCCCTTC | CASSLEAGSGYPF